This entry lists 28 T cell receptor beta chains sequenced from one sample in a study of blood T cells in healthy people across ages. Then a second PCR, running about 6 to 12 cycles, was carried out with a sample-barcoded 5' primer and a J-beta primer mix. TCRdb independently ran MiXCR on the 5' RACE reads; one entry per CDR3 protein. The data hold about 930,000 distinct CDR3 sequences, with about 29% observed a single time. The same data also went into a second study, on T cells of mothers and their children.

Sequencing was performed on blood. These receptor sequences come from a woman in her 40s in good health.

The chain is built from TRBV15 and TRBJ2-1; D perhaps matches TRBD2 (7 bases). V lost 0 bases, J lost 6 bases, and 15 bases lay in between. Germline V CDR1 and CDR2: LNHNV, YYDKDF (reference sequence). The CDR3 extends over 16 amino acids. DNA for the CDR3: TGTGCCACCAGCAGAGATTGGGGGAGGGGGGGCAATGAGCAGTTCTTC. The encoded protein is CATSRDWGRGGNEQFF.

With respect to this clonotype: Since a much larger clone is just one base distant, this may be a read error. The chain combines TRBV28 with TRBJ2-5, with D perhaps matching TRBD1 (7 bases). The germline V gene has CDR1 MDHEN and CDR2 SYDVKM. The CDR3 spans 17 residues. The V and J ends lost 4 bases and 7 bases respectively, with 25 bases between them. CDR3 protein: CASSSLQSTGRRGTQYF. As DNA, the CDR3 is TGTGCCAGCAGTTCCCTCCAATCGACAGGGCGGAGGGGGACCCAGTACTTC. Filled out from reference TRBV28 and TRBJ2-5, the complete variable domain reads DVKVTQSSRYLVKRTGEKVFLECVQDMDHENMFWYRQDPGLGLRLIYFSYDVKMKEKGDIPEGYSVSREKKERFSLILESASTNQTSMYLCASSSLQSTGRRGTQYFGPGTRLLVL.

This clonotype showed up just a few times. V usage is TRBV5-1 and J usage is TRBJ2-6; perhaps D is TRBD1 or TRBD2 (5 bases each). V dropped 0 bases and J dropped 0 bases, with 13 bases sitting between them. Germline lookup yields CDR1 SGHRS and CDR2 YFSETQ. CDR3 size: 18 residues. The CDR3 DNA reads TGCGCCAGCAGCTTGGACGGGACGGTGAGCTCTGGGGCCAACGTCCTGACTTTC. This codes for CASSLDGTVSSGANVLTF.

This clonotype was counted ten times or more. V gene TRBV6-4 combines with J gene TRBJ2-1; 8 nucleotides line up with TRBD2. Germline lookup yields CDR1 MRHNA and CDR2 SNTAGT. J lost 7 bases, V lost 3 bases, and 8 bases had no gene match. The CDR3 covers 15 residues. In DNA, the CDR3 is TGTGCCAGCAGTGAGCAGAGCGGGGGAAGTAATGAGCAGTTCTTC. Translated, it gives CASSEQSGGSNEQFF.

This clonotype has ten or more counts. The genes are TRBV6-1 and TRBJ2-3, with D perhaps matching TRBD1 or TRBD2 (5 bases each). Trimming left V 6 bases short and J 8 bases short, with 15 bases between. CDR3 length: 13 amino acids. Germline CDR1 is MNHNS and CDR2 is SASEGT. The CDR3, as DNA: TGTGCCAGCAGAAACCGGGGCTTAAGTACGCAGTATTTT. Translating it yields CASRNRGLSTQYF.

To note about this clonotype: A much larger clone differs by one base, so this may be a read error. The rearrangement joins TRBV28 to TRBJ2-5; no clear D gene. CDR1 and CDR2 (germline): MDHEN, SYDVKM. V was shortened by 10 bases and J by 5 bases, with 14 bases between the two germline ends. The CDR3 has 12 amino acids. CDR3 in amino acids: CAIAVGYETQYF. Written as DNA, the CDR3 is TGTGCCATCGCCGTGGGGTACGAGACCCAGTACTTC.

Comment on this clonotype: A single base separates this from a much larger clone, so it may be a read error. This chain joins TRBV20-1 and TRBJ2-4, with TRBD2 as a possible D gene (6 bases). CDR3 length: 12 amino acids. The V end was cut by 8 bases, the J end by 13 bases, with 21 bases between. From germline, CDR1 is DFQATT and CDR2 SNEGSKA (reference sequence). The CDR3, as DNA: TGCAGTTTTGCGGGGCCTTACAATGAGCAGTACTTC. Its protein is CSFAGPYNEQYF.

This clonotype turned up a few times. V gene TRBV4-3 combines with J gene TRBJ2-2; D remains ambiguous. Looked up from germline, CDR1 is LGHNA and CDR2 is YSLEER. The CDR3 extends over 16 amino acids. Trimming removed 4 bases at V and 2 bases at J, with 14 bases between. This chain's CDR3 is CASSLHRAQNTGELFF. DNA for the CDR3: TGCGCCAGCAGCCTCCATAGGGCGCAAAACACCGGGGAGCTGTTTTTT.

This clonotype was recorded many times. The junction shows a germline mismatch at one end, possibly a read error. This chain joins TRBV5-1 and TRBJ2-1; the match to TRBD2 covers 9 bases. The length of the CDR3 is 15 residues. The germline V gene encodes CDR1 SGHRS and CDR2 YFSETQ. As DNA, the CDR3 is TGTGCCAGCAGTTTAGCGGGGGTGTCCTACAATGAGCAGTTCTTC. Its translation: CASSLAGVSYNEQFF.

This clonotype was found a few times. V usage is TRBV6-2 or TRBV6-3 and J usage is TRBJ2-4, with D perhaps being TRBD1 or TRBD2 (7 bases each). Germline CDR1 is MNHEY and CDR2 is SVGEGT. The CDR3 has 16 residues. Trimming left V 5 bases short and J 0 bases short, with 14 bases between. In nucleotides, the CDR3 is TGTGCCAGCAGTGCGACAGGGAGGGGAGCCAAAAACATTCAGTACTTC. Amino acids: CASSATGRGAKNIQYF.

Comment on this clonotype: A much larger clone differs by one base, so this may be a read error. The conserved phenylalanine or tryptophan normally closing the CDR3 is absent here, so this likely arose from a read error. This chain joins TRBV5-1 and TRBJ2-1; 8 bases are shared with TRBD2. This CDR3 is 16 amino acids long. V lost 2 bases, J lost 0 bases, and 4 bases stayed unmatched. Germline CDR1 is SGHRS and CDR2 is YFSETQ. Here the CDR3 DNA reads TGCGCCAGCAGCTTCGTCGGGGGGGCCTCCTACAATGAGCAGTTCTTA. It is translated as CASSFVGGASYNEQFL.

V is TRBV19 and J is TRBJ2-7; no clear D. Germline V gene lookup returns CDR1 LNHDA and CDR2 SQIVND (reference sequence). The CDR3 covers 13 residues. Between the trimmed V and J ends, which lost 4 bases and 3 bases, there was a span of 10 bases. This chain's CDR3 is CASSTEADYEQYF. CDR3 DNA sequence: TGTGCCAGTAGTACAGAGGCCGACTACGAGCAGTACTTC.

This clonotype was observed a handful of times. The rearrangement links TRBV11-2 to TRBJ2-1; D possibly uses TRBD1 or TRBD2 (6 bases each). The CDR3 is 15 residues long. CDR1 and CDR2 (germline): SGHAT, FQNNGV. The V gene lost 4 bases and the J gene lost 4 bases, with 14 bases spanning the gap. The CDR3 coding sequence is TGTGCCAGCAGCTCCCCCCGGGGGCCTTACAATGAGCAGTTCTTC. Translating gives CASSSPRGPYNEQFF.

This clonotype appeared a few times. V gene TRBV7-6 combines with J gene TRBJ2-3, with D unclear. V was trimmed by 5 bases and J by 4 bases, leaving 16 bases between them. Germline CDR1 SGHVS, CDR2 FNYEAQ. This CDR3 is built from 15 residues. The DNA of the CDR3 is TGTGCCAGCAGCGCGAGCTCAGCCCGCGCAGATACGCAGTATTTT. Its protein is CASSASSARADTQYF. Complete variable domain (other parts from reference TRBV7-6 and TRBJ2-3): GAGVSQSPRYKVTKRGQDVALRCDPISGHVSLYWYRQALGQGPEFLTYFNYEAQQDKSGLPNDRFSAERPEGSISTLTIQRTEQRDSAMYRCASSASSARADTQYFGPGTRLTVL.

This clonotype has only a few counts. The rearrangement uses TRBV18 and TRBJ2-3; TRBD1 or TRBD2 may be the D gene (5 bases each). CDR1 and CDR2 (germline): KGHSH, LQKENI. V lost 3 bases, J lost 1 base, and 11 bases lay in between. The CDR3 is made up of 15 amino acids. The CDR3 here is CASSPLKGRTDTQYF. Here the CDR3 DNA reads TGTGCCAGCTCACCGTTGAAGGGACGCACAGATACGCAGTATTTT.

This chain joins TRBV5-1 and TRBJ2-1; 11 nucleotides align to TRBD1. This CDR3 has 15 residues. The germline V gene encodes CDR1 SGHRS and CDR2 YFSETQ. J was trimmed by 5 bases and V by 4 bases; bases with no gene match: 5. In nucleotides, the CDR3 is TGCGCCAGCAGCCCCCGGACAGGGGGCCACAATGAGCAGTTCTTC. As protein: CASSPRTGGHNEQFF.

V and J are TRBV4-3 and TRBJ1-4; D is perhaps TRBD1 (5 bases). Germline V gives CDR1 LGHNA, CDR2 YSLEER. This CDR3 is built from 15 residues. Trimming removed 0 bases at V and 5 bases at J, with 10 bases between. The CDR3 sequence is CASSQDLGRNEKLFF. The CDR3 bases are TGCGCCAGCAGCCAAGATCTGGGACGGAATGAAAAACTGTTTTTT.

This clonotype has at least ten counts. CDR3 DNA sequence: TGTGCCAGCAGTTTACGTGGGACACGCGACGAGCAGTACTTC. It codes for CASSLRGTRDEQYF. V usage is TRBV12-3 or TRBV12-4 and J usage is TRBJ2-7, with D possibly matching TRBD1 (6 bases). V was trimmed by 2 bases and J by 5 bases, leaving 13 bases between them. The CDR3 loop spans 14 amino acids.

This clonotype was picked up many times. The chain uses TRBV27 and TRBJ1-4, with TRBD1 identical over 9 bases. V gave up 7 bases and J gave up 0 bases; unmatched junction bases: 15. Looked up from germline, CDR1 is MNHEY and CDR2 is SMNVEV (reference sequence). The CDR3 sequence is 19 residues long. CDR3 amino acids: CASILLRDREYTTNEKLFF. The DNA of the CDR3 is TGTGCCAGCATCCTCCTCCGGGACAGGGAGTATACAACTAATGAAAAACTGTTTTTT.

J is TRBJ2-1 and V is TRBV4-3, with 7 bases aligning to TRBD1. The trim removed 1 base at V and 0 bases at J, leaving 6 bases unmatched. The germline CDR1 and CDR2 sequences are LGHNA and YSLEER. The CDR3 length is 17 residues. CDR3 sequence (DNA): TGCGCCAGCAGCCAAGGCGAGGGGGCCTTCTCCTACAATGAGCAGTTCTTC. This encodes CASSQGEGAFSYNEQFF.

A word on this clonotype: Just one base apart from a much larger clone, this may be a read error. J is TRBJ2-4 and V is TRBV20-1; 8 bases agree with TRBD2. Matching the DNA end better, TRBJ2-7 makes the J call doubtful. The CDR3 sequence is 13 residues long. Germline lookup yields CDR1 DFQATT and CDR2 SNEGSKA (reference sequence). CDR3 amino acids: CNARTSSFSEQYF. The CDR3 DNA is TGCAATGCTAGGACTAGCTCCTTCTCCGAGCAGTACTTC.

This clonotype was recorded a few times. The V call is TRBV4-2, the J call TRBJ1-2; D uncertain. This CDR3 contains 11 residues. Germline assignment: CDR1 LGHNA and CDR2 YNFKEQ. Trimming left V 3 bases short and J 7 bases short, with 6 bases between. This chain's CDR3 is CASSQDSGYTF. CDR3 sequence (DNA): TGTGCCAGCAGCCAGGACTCTGGCTACACCTTC.

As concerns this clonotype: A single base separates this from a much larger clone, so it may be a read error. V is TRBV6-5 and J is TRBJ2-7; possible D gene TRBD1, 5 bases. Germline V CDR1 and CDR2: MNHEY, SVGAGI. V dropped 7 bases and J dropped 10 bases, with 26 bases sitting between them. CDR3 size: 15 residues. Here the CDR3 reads CASKNRDSLQEAQYF. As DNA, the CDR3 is TGTGCCAGCAAAAACCGCGACAGCCTCCAAGAGGCCCAGTACTTC.

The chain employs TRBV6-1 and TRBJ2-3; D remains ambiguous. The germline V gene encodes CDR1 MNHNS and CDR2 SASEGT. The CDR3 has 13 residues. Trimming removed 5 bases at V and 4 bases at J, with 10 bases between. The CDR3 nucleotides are TGTGCCAGCAGTCCCTTTATCGCAGATACGCAGTATTTT. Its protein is CASSPFIADTQYF.

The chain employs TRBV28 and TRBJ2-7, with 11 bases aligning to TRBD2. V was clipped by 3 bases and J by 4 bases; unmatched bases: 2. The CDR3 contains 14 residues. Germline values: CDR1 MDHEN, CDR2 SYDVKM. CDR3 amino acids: CASSLIAGGYEQYF. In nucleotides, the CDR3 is TGTGCCAGCAGTTTGATAGCGGGGGGGTACGAGCAGTACTTC.

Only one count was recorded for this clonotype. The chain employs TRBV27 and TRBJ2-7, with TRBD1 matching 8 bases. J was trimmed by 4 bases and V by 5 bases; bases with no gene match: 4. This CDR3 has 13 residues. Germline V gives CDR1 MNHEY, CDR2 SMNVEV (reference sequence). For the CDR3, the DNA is TGTGCCAGCAGTGTACAGGGGGAATACGAGCAGTACTTC. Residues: CASSVQGEYEQYF.

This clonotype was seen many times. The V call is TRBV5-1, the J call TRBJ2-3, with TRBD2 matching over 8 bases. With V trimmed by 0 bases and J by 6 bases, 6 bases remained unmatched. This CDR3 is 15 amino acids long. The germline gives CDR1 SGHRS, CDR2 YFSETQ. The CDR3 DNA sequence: TGCGCCAGCAGCTTGGGACGGGGGGGCATGGATACGCAGTATTTT. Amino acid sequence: CASSLGRGGMDTQYF.

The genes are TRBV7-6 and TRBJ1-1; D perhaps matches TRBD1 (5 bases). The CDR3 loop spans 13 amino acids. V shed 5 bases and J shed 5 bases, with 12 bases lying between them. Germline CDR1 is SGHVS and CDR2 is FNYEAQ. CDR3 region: CASSPGLITEAFF. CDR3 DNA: TGTGCCAGCAGCCCGGGACTCATAACTGAAGCTTTCTTT.